The present entry profiles one TCR beta chain with its context. This entry belongs to a study of blood T cell repertoires in COVID-19. About the research overall: Spain, Italy and the United States supplied samples that represented acute and convalescent COVID-19. PBMCs, B-cell-depleted T cells, or T cells were the source of the cDNA or gDNA that made up the material.

Per the original methods: Amplification of reference gene primers was used by the study to estimate nucleated cell counts. Generated by immunoSEQ multiplex PCR, the TCRdb table keeps only in-frame clones and is missing some. That table gives V, J and clone size, and the DNA gave D and trimming. The sample lists around 200,000 clones, roughly four fifths occurring once. This TCR came from a woman aged 35 to 49 with acute or convalescent COVID-19. The specimen was peripheral blood.

Here the CDR3 reads CASSRQGAYEQYF. As DNA, the CDR3 is TGTGCCAGCAGCCGACAGGGAGCCTACGAGCAGTACTTC. This chain uses TRBV27 with TRBJ2-7; TRBD1 matches 7 bases. CDR3 length: 13 residues. V was pared by 6 bases and J by 2 bases, with 4 bases of the junction left unmatched. CDR1 is MNHEY and CDR2 is SMNVEV in the germline V gene (reference sequence).